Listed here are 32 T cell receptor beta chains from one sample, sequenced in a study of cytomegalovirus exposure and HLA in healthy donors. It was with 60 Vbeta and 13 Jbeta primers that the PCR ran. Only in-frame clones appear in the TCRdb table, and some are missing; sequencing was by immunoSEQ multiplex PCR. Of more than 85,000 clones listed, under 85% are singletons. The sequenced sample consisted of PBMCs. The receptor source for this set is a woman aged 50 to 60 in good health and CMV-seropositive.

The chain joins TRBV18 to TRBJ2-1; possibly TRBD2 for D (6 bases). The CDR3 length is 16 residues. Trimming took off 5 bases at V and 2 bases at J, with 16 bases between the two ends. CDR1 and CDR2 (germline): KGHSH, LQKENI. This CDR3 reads CASSESSPGAYNEQFF. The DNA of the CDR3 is TGTGCCAGCTCAGAGTCTTCCCCGGGAGCCTACAATGAGCAGTTCTTC.

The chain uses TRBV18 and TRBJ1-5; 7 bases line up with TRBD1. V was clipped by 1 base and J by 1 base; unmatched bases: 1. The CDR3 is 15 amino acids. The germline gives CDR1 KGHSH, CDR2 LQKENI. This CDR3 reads CASSPQGASNQPQHF. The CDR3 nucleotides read TGTGCCAGCTCACCACAGGGGGCGAGCAATCAGCCCCAGCATTTT. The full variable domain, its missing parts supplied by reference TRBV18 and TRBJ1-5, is NAGVMQNPRHLVRRRGQEARLRCSPMKGHSHVYWYRQLPEEGLKFMVYLQKENIIDESGMPKERFSAEFPKEGPSILRIQQVVRGDSAAYFCASSPQGASNQPQHFGDGTRLSIL.

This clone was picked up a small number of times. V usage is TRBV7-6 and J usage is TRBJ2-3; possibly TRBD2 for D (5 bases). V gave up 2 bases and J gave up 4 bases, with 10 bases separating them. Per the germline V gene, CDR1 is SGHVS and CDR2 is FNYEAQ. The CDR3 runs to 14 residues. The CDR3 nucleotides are TGTGCCAGCAGCTTACTAGCTAGGGCAGATACGCAGTATTTT. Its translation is CASSLLARADTQYF.

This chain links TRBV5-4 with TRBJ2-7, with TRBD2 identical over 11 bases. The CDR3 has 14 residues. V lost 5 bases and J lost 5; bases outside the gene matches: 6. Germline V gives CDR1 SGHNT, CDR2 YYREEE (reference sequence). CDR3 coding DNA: TGTGCCAGCAGGGATCTAGCGGGAGGCAACGAGCAGTACTTC. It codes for CASRDLAGGNEQYF.

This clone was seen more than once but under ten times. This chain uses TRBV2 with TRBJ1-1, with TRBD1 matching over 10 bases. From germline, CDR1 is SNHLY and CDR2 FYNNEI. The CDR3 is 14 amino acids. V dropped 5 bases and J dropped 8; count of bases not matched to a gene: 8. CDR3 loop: CASSTLTGGREAFF. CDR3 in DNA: TGTGCCAGCAGTACCTTGACAGGGGGCAGAGAAGCTTTCTTT.

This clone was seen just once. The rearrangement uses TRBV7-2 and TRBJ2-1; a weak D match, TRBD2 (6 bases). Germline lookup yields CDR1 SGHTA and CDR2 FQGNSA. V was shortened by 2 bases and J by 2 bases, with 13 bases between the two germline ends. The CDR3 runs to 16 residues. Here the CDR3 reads CASSLKSGGAYNEQFF. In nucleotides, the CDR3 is TGTGCCAGCAGCTTAAAAAGCGGAGGGGCCTACAATGAGCAGTTCTTC.

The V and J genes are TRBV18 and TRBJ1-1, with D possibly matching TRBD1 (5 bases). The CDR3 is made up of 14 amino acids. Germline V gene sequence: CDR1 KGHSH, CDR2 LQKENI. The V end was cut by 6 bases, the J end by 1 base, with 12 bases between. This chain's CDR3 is CASSGGRPNTEAFF. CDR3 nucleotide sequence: TGTGCCAGCTCGGGGGGACGGCCGAACACTGAAGCTTTCTTT.

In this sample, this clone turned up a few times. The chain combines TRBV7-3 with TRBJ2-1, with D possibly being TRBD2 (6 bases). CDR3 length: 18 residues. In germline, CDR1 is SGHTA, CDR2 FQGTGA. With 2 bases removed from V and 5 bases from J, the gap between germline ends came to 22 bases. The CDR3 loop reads CASSLGGRGVGGDNEQFF. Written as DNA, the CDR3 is TGTGCCAGCAGCTTAGGAGGGCGCGGCGTGGGGGGAGACAATGAGCAGTTCTTC.

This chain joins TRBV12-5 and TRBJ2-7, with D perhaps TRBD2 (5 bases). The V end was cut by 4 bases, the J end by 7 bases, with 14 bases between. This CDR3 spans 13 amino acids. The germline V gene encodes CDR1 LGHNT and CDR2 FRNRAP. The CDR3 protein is CASGSSFPGEQYF. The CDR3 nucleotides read TGTGCTAGTGGTTCTAGCTTCCCGGGAGAGCAGTACTTC.

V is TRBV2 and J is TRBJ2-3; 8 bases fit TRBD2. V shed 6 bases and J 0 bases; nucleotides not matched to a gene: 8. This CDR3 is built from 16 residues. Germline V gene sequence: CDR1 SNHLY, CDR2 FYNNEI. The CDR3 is CASSGGAGASTDTQYF. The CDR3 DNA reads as TGTGCCAGCAGCGGGGGGGCGGGTGCTAGCACAGATACGCAGTATTTT. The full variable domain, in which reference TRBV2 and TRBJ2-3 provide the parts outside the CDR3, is EPEVTQTPSHQVTQMGQEVILRCVPISNHLYFYWYRQILGQKVEFLVSFYNNEISEKSEIFDDQFSVERPDGSNFTLKIRSTKLEDSAMYFCASSGGAGASTDTQYFGPGTRLTVL.

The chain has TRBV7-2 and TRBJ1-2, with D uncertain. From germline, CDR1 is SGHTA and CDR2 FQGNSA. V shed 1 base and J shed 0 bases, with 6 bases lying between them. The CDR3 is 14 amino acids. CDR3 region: CASSLVGANYGYTF. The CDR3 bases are TGTGCCAGCAGCTTAGTAGGAGCTAACTATGGCTACACCTTC.

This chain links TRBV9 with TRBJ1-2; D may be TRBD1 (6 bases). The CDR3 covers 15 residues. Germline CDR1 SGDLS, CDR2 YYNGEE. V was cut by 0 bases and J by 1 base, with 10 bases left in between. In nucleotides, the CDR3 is TGTGCCAGCAGCGTAGCGGCAGGGGTTAACTATGGCTACACCTTC. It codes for CASSVAAGVNYGYTF.

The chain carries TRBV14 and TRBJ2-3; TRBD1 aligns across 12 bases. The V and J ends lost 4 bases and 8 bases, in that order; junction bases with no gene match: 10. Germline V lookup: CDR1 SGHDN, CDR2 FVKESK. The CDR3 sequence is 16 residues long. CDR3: CASSLPGQGAIGTQYF. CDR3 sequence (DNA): TGTGCCAGCAGCCTTCCGGGACAGGGGGCAATCGGTACGCAGTATTTT.

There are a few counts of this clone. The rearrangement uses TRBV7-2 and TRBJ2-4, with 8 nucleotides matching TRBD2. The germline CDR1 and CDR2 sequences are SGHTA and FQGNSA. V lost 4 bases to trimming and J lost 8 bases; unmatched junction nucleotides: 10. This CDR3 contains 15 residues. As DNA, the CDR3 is TGTGCCAGCAGCTCCGGGGGGGCGGGCGGGGACATTCAGTACTTC. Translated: CASSSGGAGGDIQYF. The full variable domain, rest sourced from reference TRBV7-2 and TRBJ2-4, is GAGVSQSPSNKVTEKGKDVELRCDPISGHTALYWYRQSLGQGLEFLIYFQGNSAPDKSGLPSDRFSAERTGGSVSTLTIQRTQQEDSAVYLCASSSGGAGGDIQYFGAGTRLSVL.

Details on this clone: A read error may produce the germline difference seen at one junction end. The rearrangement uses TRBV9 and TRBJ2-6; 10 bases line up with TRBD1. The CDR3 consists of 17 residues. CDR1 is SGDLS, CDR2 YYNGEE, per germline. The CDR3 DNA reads TGTGCCAGCAGCGTAGTAGGGACAGGGGTTGGGGCCAACGGCCTGACTTTC. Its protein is CASSVVGTGVGANGLTF.

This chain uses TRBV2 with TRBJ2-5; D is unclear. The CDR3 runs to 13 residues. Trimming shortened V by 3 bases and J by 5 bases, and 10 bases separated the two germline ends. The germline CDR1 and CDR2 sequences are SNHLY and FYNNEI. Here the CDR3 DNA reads TGTGCCAGCAGTGATGTCGGTTGGGAGACCCAGTACTTC. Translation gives CASSDVGWETQYF.

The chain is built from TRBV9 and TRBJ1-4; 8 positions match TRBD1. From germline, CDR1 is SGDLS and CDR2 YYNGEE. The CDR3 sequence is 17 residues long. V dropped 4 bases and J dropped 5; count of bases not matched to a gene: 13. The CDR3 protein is CASSPTRGDRPNEKLFF. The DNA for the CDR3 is TGTGCCAGCAGCCCAACACGAGGGGACAGGCCGAATGAAAAACTGTTTTTT.

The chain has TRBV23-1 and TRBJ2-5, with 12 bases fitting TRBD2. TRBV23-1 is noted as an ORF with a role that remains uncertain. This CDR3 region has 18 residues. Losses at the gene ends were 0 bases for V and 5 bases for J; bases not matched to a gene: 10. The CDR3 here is CASSQSPPLAGGYETQYF. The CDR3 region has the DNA TGCGCCAGCAGTCAATCGCCCCCTCTAGCGGGAGGGTATGAGACCCAGTACTTC.

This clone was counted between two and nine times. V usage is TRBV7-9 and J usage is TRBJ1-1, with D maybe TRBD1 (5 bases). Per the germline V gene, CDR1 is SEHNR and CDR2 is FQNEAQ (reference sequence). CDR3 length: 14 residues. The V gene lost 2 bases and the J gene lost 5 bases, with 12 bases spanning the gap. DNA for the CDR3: TGTGCCAGCAGCTTACAGGGTGGTAGTACTGAAGCTTTCTTT. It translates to CASSLQGGSTEAFF.

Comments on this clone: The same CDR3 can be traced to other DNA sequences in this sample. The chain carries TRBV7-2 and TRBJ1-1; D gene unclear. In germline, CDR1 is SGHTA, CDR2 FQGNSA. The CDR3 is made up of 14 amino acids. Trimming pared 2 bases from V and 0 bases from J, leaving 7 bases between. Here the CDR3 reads CASSLTGMNTEAFF. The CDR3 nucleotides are TGTGCCAGCAGCTTAACCGGGATGAACACTGAAGCTTTCTTT. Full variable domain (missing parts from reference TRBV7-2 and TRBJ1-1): GAGVSQSPSNKVTEKGKDVELRCDPISGHTALYWYRQSLGQGLEFLIYFQGNSAPDKSGLPSDRFSAERTGGSVSTLTIQRTQQEDSAVYLCASSLTGMNTEAFFGQGTRLTVV.

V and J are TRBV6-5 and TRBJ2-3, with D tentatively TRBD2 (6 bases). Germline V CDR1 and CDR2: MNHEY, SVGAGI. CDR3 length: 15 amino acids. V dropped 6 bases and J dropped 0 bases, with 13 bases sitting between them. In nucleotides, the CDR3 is TGTGCCAGCAGCGAATCTAGCGTTAGCACAGATACGCAGTATTTT. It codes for CASSESSVSTDTQYF.

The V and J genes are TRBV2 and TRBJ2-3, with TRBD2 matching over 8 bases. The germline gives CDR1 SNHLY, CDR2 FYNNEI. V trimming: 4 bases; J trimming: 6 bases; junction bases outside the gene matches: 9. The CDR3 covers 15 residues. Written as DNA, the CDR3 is TGTGCCAGCAGTGGACTATCGGGGGGGACGGATACGCAGTATTTT. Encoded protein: CASSGLSGGTDTQYF. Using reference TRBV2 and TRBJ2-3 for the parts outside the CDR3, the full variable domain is EPEVTQTPSHQVTQMGQEVILRCVPISNHLYFYWYRQILGQKVEFLVSFYNNEISEKSEIFDDQFSVERPDGSNFTLKIRSTKLEDSAMYFCASSGLSGGTDTQYFGPGTRLTVL.

As DNA, the CDR3 is TGTGCCACCAGCAGAGATCAGGGACAGGGTGTGAGGGTTCAGCCCCAGCATTTT. Translation gives CATSRDQGQGVRVQPQHF. J is TRBJ1-5 and V is TRBV15, with 9 bases matching TRBD1. V was clipped by 0 bases and J by 6 bases; unmatched bases: 12. Germline lookup yields CDR1 LNHNV and CDR2 YYDKDF (reference sequence). The CDR3 is 18 residues long.

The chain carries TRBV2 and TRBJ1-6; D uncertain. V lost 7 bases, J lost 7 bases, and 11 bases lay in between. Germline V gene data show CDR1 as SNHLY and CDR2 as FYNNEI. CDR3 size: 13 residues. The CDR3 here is CASKNRPNSPLHF. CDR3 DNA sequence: TGTGCCAGCAAGAACAGACCCAATTCACCCCTCCACTTT.

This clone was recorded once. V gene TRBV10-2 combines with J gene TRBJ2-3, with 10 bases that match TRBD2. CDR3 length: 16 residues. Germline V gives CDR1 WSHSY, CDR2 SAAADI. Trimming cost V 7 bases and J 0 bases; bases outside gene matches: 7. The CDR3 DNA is TGCGCCAGCATTGGAGCGGGAGGGACTAGCACAGATACGCAGTATTTT. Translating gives CASIGAGGTSTDTQYF.

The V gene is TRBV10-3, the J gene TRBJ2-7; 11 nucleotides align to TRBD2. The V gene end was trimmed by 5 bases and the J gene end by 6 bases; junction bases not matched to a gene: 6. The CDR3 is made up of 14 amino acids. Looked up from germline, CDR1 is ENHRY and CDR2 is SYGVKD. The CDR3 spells CAISIAGGPAEQYF. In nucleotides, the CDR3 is TGTGCCATCAGTATAGCGGGAGGGCCTGCCGAGCAGTACTTC.

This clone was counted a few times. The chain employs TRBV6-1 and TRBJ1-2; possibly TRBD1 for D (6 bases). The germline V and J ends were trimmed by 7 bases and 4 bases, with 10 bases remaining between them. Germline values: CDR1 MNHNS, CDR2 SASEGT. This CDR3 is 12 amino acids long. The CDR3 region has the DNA TGTGCCAGCACGGGGGGCATCTATGGCTACACCTTC. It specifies CASTGGIYGYTF.

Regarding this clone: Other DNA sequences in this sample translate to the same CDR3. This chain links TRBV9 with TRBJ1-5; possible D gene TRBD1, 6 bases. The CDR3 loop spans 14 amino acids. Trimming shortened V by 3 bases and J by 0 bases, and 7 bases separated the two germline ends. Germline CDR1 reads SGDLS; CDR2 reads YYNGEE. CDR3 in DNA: TGTGCCAGCAGCGAACAGGGTAGCAATCAGCCCCAGCATTTT. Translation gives CASSEQGSNQPQHF.

This CDR3 is CASSPAGYEQYF. The CDR3, as DNA: TGTGCCAGCAGCCCAGCGGGCTACGAGCAGTACTTC. This chain joins TRBV7-9 and TRBJ2-5; maybe TRBD2 (6 bases). The J call may be mistaken, given a closer DNA end match to TRBJ2-7. This CDR3 has 12 amino acids. CDR1 is SEHNR and CDR2 is FQNEAQ in the germline V gene (reference sequence).

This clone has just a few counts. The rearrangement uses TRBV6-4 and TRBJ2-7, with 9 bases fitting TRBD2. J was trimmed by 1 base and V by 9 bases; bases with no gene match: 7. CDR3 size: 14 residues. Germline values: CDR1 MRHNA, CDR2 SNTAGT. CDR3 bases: TGTGCCAGAGGAAGACTAGCGGTATCCTACGAGCAGTACTTC. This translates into CARGRLAVSYEQYF.

The CDR3 coding sequence is TGTGCCAGCAGTTACTCACAGGGGAGAGGAAACACCATATATTTT. Protein sequence: CASSYSQGRGNTIYF. V usage is TRBV6-6 and J usage is TRBJ1-3; 7 positions agree with TRBD1. From germline, CDR1 is MNHNY and CDR2 SVGAGI (reference sequence). The V segment lost 0 bases and the J segment 4 bases; nucleotides outside the gene matches: 3. The CDR3 totals 15 residues.

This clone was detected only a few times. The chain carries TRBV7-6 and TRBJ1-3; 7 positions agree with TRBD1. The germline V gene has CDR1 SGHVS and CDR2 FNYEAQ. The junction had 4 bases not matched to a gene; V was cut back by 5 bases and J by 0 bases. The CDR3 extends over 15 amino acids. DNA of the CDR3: TGTGCCAGCAGCGCGGGACAGTTCTCTGGAAACACCATATATTTT. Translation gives CASSAGQFSGNTIYF.